This entry features one TCR beta chain sequence. Original analysis: Cell counts per sample came from amplifying reference gene primers. The data were produced by immunoSEQ multiplex PCR, yet TCRdb's version contains in-frame clones alone and is incomplete. The D gene and trimming were derived from the DNA, and the V and J assignments and clone size from that table. This table holds around 300,000 clones, 70% to 90% found once. Enrollees, about 18 to 100 years old, lived in about two dozen US areas. Two negative PCRs, clearance, or symptom resolution had been documented for recovered Cohort 3 donors. The sample is drawn from a study of blood T cell repertoires in COVID-19. This TCR derives from a woman in her 30s who had recovered from COVID-19. The sample consisted of PBMCs or T cells enriched from blood (not recorded which).

As DNA, the CDR3 is TGTGCCAGCAGTGTTACAGGGGCAAAGGGCGGGGAGCTGTTTTTT. It yields the protein CASSVTGAKGGELFF. V usage is TRBV25-1 and J usage is TRBJ2-2, with 7 bases aligning to TRBD1. CDR3 size: 15 residues. J was trimmed by 7 bases and V by 4 bases; bases with no gene match: 9. Germline V gene lookup returns CDR1 MGHDK and CDR2 SYGVNS. Complete variable domain (other parts from reference TRBV25-1 and TRBJ2-2): EADIYQTPRYLVIGTGKKITLECSQTMGHDKMYWYQQDPGMELHLIHYSYGVNSTEKGDLSSESTVSRIRTEHFPLTLESARPSHTSQYLCASSVTGAKGGELFFGEGSRLTVL.